The clone carrying this T cell receptor (beta chain) is termed medium-sized. Its antigen is not known. Here immunoSEQ multiplex PCR was the method, and the copy in TCRdb shows in-frame clones only, minus some. There are 35,000 to 50,000 clones in the sample; roughly 86% occur only once, and 13% lies in the top ten. These data are taken from a study of OX40 agonist ivuxolimab in advanced cancers. Study at large: Treatment of patients was with ivuxolimab, an agonistic anti-OX40 (CD134) antibody. Eligibility admitted prior anti-PD-1, anti-PD-L1 or anti-CTLA-4 therapy; roughly 39% had some.

The germline V gene encodes CDR1 SGHVS and CDR2 FNYEAQ. Trimming shortened V by 0 bases and J by 2 bases, and 17 bases separated the two germline ends. The CDR3 is made up of 18 amino acids. Study-wide findings and caveats: Averaged across samples, CD8+ T cells carried more expanded clones than CD4+ did. Clonal expansion from baseline to week 6 occurred in both CD4+ and CD8+ T cells.

This specimen was CD4+ or CD8+ T cells sorted from blood, taken in a trial of the OX40 agonist ivuxolimab. This clonotype was obtained from an adult with an advanced solid tumor such as melanoma, head and neck, liver or kidney cancer. The rearrangement links TRBV7-6 to TRBJ1-3; D is possibly TRBD1 (6 bases). The CDR3 protein is CASSLAEMGAAPGNTIYF. In DNA form, the CDR3 reads TGTGCCAGCAGCTTAGCGGAGATGGGGGCCGCTCCTGGAAACACCATATATTTT.